The present entry profiles one T cell receptor (beta chain) with its context. The record originates from a study of blood T cell repertoires in COVID-19. In the source study's methods: Estimation of nucleated cell counts relied on the amplification of reference gene primers. TCRdb keeps only in-frame clones here, not all; method: immunoSEQ multiplex PCR. D and trimming were read from the DNA, whereas the V and J calls and clone size are those reported in that table. This repertoire shows about 240,000 clones, 70% to 90% found once; its top ten account for less than 8%. The germline V and J ends were trimmed by 2 bases and 2 bases, with 9 bases remaining between them. The CDR3 is made up of 14 amino acids. Germline V CDR1 and CDR2: LNHDA, SQIVND (reference sequence).

This sequence originates from a man aged 55 to 70 with acute or convalescent COVID-19. The material sequenced was peripheral blood. The genes are TRBV19 and TRBJ1-1, with a weak D call TRBD1 (6 bases). The CDR3 here is CASSITGLNTEAFF. CDR3 nucleotide sequence: TGTGCCAGTAGTATAACAGGGCTTAACACTGAAGCTTTCTTT.